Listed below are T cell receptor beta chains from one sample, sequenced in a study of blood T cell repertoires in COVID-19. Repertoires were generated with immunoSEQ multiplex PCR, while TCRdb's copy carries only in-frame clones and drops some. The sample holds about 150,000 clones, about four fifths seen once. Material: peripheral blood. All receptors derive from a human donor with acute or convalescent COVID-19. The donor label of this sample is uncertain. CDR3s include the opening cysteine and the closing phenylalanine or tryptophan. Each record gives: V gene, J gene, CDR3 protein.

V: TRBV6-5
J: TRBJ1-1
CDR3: CASRTGQGIWTEAFF

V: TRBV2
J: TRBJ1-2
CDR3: CASNPGGVYGYTF

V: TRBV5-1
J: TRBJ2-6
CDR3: CASSLARQGTNVLTF

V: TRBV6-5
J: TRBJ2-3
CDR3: CASSYAGGATDTQYF

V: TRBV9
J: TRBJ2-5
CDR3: CASSVEEGPQETQYF

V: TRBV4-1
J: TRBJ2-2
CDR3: CASSQDPGLAGTGELFF

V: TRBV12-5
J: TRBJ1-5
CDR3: CASGSPERAQPQHF

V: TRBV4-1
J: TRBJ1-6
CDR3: CASSQVENSYNSPLHF

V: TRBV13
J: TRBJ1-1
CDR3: CASSLTGDAEAFF

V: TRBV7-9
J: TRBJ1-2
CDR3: CASSLRLVLRTNYGYTF

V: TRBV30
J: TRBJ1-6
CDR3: CAWSVQGHFSYNSPLHF

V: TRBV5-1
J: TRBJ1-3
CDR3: CASSPGQARSGNTIYF

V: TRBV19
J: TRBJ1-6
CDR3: CASSILGREGSPLHF

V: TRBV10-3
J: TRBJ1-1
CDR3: CAISEGRPTEAFF

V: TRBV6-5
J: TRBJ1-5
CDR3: CASTPGQLNQPQHF

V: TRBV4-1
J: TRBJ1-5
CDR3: CASSPERGSGNQPQHF

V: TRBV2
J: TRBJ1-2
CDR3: CASRDDRLTNYGYTF

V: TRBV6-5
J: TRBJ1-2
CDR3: CASSFTQGMSYGYTF

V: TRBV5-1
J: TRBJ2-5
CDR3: CASSLGGTSGQETQYF

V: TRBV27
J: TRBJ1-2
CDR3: CASSSWEGGDGYTF

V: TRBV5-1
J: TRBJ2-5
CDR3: CASSPGQRQETQYF

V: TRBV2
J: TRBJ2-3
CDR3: CASTTLAGPTDTQYF

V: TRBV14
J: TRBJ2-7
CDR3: CASSLRYAEQYF

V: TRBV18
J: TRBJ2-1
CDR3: CASSPLPPLAGGGDEQFF

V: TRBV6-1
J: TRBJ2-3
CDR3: CASSELDRAFDTQYF

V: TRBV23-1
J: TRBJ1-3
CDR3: CASSQFDPGPSSGNTIYF

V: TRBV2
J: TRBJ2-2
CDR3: CASKGDSNTGELFF

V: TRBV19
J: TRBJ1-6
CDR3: CASSAGRVGSPLHF

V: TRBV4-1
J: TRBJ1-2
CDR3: CASSQESDYYGYTF

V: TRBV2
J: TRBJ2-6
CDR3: CASSEIYSSSGANVLTF

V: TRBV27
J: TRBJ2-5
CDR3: CASSSGVSGLQTQYF

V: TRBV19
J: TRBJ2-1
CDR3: CASSISGTAFYNEQFF

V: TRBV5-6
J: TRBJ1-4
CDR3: CASTPIDAREKLFF

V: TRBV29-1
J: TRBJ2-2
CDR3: CSVERTGELFF

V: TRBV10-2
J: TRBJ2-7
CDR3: CASSERGPYEQYF

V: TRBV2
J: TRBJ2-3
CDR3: CASRGGTDTQYF

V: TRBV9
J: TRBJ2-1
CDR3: CASSAGAGGQSNEQFF

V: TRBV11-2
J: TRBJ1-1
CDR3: CASSSPQGVMNTEAFF

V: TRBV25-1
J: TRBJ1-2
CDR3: CASSRQGARNYGYTF

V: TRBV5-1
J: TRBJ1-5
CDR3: CASSLGDIPNQPQHF

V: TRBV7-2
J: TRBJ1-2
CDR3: CASSSRVHYGYTF